This T cell receptor (beta chain) was sequenced during a study of T cell changes during pregnancy in multiple sclerosis. This clone showed up just once. Measured with immunoSEQ multiplex PCR; TCRdb has only the in-frame clones, and not every one. The sample yields about 69,000 clones, 90% to 95% seen once. Germline lookup yields CDR1 SGHTA and CDR2 FQGTGA. Trimming cost V 5 bases and J 5 bases; bases outside gene matches: 14. The length of the CDR3 is 16 residues. The receptor comes from a female donor in good health, enrolled as a control in a pregnancy study. V and J are TRBV7-3 and TRBJ2-7; 8 nucleotides align to TRBD1. The sample in question was CD4+ T cells from peripheral blood mononuclear cells, obtained in the third trimester of pregnancy. DNA of the CDR3: TGTGCCAGCAGCCCTACCTCGGACAGGGCCCTTCACGAGCAGTACTTC. Amino acid sequence: CASSPTSDRALHEQYF.